The 27 T cell receptor beta chains in this list originate from one sample, sequenced in a study of blood T cell repertoires in COVID-19. Repertoires were generated with immunoSEQ multiplex PCR, while TCRdb's copy carries only in-frame clones and drops some. In the table there are 310,000 or so clones, roughly 90% of which are singletons. Sequences were obtained from PBMCs or T cells enriched from blood (not recorded which). The source of these receptors is a woman aged 18-29 years with acute COVID-19.

This sequence joins TRBV11-2 and TRBJ2-3; 10 bases line up with TRBD2. The CDR3 length is 16 residues. With 6 bases clipped from V and 2 bases from J, the junction kept 8 bases outside the gene matches. Looked up from germline, CDR1 is SGHAT and CDR2 is FQNNGV. Written as DNA, the CDR3 is TGTGCCAGCAGTTGGACTAGCGGCTCCCACACAGATACGCAGTATTTT. Protein sequence: CASSWTSGSHTDTQYF.

The chain carries TRBV7-8 and TRBJ2-7; D call uncertain. The CDR3 is made up of 14 amino acids. The V and J ends lost 5 bases and 4 bases respectively, with 15 bases between them. The germline gives CDR1 SGHVS, CDR2 FQNEAQ. The CDR3 protein is CASSLYLTPYEQYF. Here the CDR3 DNA reads TGTGCCAGCAGCCTCTATTTGACTCCTTACGAGCAGTACTTC.

The chain carries TRBV9 and TRBJ2-2, with 8 bases matching TRBD2. CDR3 length equals 15 residues. V lost 0 bases, J lost 8 bases, and 6 bases stayed unmatched. CDR1 and CDR2 (germline): SGDLS, YYNGEE. This chain's CDR3 is CASSVVAGPPGELFF. DNA for the CDR3: TGTGCCAGCAGCGTAGTAGCGGGACCCCCGGGGGAGCTGTTTTTT.

The chain is built from TRBV7-2 and TRBJ2-3; possible D gene TRBD1, 5 bases. Germline values: CDR1 SGHTA, CDR2 FQGNSA. The CDR3 runs 17 residues. The V end was cut by 7 bases, the J end by 4 bases, with 24 bases between. CDR3 nucleotides: TGTGCCAGCACCTCGTCTAGACTCAGGGTCAATTCAGATACGCAGTATTTT. Amino acid sequence: CASTSSRLRVNSDTQYF.

This chain joins TRBV18 and TRBJ1-2; D is unclear. CDR1 is KGHSH, CDR2 LQKENI, per germline. V dropped 8 bases and J dropped 5 bases, with 21 bases sitting between them. The CDR3 totals 15 residues. The CDR3 loop is CASTASWREAYGYTF. The CDR3 region has the DNA TGTGCCAGCACGGCATCTTGGCGGGAGGCGTATGGCTACACCTTC.

The gene calls are TRBV27 and TRBJ1-5; 10 bases are a match to TRBD1. The V and J ends lost 5 bases and 7 bases, in that order; junction bases with no gene match: 5. Germline V gene lookup returns CDR1 MNHEY and CDR2 SMNVEV (reference sequence). This CDR3 region has 14 residues. The CDR3 DNA sequence: TGTGCCAGCAGTACGACAGGGGGCAGGCAGCCCCAGCATTTT. This encodes CASSTTGGRQPQHF.

The chain joins TRBV6-5 to TRBJ2-7; D unclear. Germline-derived CDR1 and CDR2 are MNHEY and SVGAGI. The CDR3 has 14 amino acids. Trimming pared 4 bases from V and 3 bases from J, leaving 13 bases between. CDR3 sequence reads: CASSSARLGYEQYF. The CDR3 DNA is TGTGCCAGCAGTTCGGCTAGGCTCGGCTACGAGCAGTACTTC.

The V and J genes are TRBV7-2 and TRBJ2-7; possible D gene TRBD2, 8 bases. CDR1 and CDR2 from the germline V gene are SGHTA and FQGNSA. The CDR3 has 16 residues. V was cut by 1 base and J by 0 bases, with 13 bases left in between. This chain's CDR3 is CASSLVAGQSSYEQYF. The CDR3 DNA follows: TGTGCCAGCAGCTTAGTAGCGGGACAGAGCTCCTACGAGCAGTACTTC.

The V gene is TRBV15, the J gene TRBJ2-7, with 7 bases that match TRBD2. With 1 base clipped from V and 3 bases from J, the junction kept 9 bases outside the gene matches. In germline, CDR1 is LNHNV, CDR2 YYDKDF (reference sequence). The length of the CDR3 is 16 residues. CDR3 DNA sequence: TGTGCCACCAGCAGAGCAACGGGGGGACCTTACTACGAGCAGTACTTC. Translated, it gives CATSRATGGPYYEQYF.

The rearrangement joins TRBV18 to TRBJ2-4; 7 bases are a match to TRBD2. This CDR3 has 14 amino acids. J lost 7 bases, V lost 3 bases, and 6 bases had no gene match. Looked up from germline, CDR1 is KGHSH and CDR2 is LQKENI. CDR3 sequence: CASSPVPRGNIQYF. Written as DNA, the CDR3 is TGTGCCAGCTCACCGGTCCCGCGGGGGAACATTCAGTACTTC.

This chain uses TRBV11-2 with TRBJ2-5; 8 bases fit TRBD2. The germline gives CDR1 SGHAT, CDR2 FQNNGV. CDR3 length: 14 amino acids. V lost 6 bases to trimming and J lost 5 bases; unmatched junction nucleotides: 8. CDR3 sequence: CASRRVAGRETQYF. The CDR3 nucleotides are TGTGCCAGCAGACGAGTAGCGGGACGCGAGACCCAGTACTTC.

This chain uses TRBV24-1 with TRBJ2-2; D unclear. With 10 bases removed from V and 5 bases from J, the gap between germline ends came to 10 bases. In germline, CDR1 is KGHDR, CDR2 SFDVKD. The CDR3 totals 12 residues. The CDR3 DNA is TGTGCCACGGAGTATAGGACCGGGGAGCTGTTTTTT. This translates into CATEYRTGELFF.

J is TRBJ2-3 and V is TRBV29-1, with 8 nucleotides matching TRBD2. The germline gives CDR1 SQVTM, CDR2 ANQGSEA. The CDR3 sequence is 13 residues long. Here the CDR3 reads CSEVGLATDTQYF. The DNA for the CDR3 is TGCAGTGAGGTAGGACTAGCCACAGATACGCAGTATTTT.

The gene calls are TRBV19 and TRBJ2-7; TRBD1 might be the D (5 bases). This CDR3 spans 14 amino acids. Germline V CDR1 and CDR2: LNHDA, SQIVND (reference sequence). The V and J ends lost 7 bases and 5 bases respectively, with 18 bases between them. The CDR3 bases are TGTGCCAGTAAAGGGCAGGGTTTCGCTAACGAGCAGTACTTC. Protein: CASKGQGFANEQYF.

The chain carries TRBV7-2 and TRBJ2-1; 10 nucleotides line up with TRBD1. CDR1 and CDR2 from the germline V gene are SGHTA and FQGNSA. The trim removed 5 bases at V and 9 bases at J, leaving 7 bases unmatched. The CDR3 spans 14 residues. For the CDR3, the DNA is TGTGCCAGCAGCCCTAGGGACAGGGGAACTGAGCAGTTCTTC. Translating it yields CASSPRDRGTEQFF.

Only one count was recorded for this clone. This chain links TRBV7-2 with TRBJ2-7, with D unclear. In germline, CDR1 is SGHTA, CDR2 FQGNSA. Trimming pared 5 bases from V and 2 bases from J, leaving 10 bases between. This CDR3 has 13 residues. The CDR3 DNA follows: TGTGCCAGCAGCCGCACCGCGGCCTACGAGCAGTACTTC. It codes for CASSRTAAYEQYF.

The rearrangement uses TRBV5-6 and TRBJ1-1, with D possibly TRBD1 on 5 matching bases. Looked up from germline, CDR1 is SGHDT and CDR2 is YYEEEE. The V gene lost 5 bases and the J gene lost 10 bases, with 18 bases spanning the gap. The CDR3 has 13 amino acids. CDR3 DNA: TGTGCCAGCAGGGAGACAGTTGGGGGGAGAGCTTTCTTT. Translation gives CASRETVGGRAFF.

The chain uses TRBV27 and TRBJ2-3; weak D call: TRBD1 (6 bases). The CDR3 consists of 15 residues. V was clipped by 2 bases and J by 0 bases, with 9 bases between them. Germline CDR1 reads MNHEY; CDR2 reads SMNVEV (reference sequence). CDR3 in amino acids: CASSLQGPSTDTQYF. The CDR3 coding sequence is TGTGCCAGCAGTTTACAGGGGCCGAGCACAGATACGCAGTATTTT.

V gene TRBV5-5 combines with J gene TRBJ1-4, with 7 nucleotides matching TRBD1. This CDR3 is built from 17 residues. The V and J ends lost 5 bases and 0 bases, in that order; junction bases with no gene match: 10. The germline V gene encodes CDR1 SGHKS and CDR2 YYEKEE (reference sequence). CDR3 sequence: CASRLTGAKATNEKLFF. CDR3 DNA sequence: TGTGCCAGCAGGCTTACAGGGGCGAAGGCAACTAATGAAAAACTGTTTTTT.

This clone showed up just once. The chain is built from TRBV7-8 and TRBJ2-3, with 8 positions matching TRBD2. J gave up 2 bases and V 6 bases, and 22 bases lay outside the gene matches. The CDR3 has 20 residues. CDR1 and CDR2 from the germline V gene are SGHVS and FQNEAQ. CDR3 nucleotide sequence: TGTGCCAGCAGTAGAGTAGCGGGAAAGGTGTATGTGTTGGACACAGATACGCAGTATTTT. Translated, it gives CASSRVAGKVYVLDTDTQYF.

The chain carries TRBV5-5 and TRBJ2-1, with a tentative D call TRBD1 (6 bases). The V end lost 1 base, the J end lost 9 bases, and 20 bases lay between the germline ends. Germline loops: CDR1 SGHKS, CDR2 YYEKEE (reference sequence). CDR3 length: 16 amino acids. CDR3: CASSLSVPSRGGEQFF. The CDR3 region has the DNA TGTGCCAGCAGCTTGTCAGTGCCATCCAGGGGTGGTGAGCAGTTCTTC.

The chain carries TRBV20-1 and TRBJ2-6; no clear D. From germline, CDR1 is DFQATT and CDR2 SNEGSKA (reference sequence). V gave up 6 bases and J gave up 4 bases, with 10 bases separating them. The CDR3 totals 13 residues. The CDR3 DNA reads TGCAGTGCGAGTTTAGTGGGGGCCAACGTCCTGACTTTC. This sequence encodes CSASLVGANVLTF.

The V call is TRBV5-1, the J call TRBJ2-2; maybe TRBD1 (7 bases). The CDR3 spans 16 residues. With 0 bases removed from V and 4 bases from J, the gap between germline ends came to 13 bases. Germline CDR1 reads SGHRS; CDR2 reads YFSETQ. In nucleotides, the CDR3 is TGCGCCAGCAGCTTGGCCCACAGGGGAGGCACCGGGGAGCTGTTTTTT. Translation: CASSLAHRGGTGELFF.

The rearrangement uses TRBV4-1 and TRBJ2-7; perhaps TRBD2 as D (5 bases). CDR1 is MGHRA and CDR2 is YSYEKL in the germline V gene. Trimming cost V 0 bases and J 3 bases, with 15 bases left between them. CDR3 length equals 16 residues. The CDR3 reads CASSQDPSGTLYEQYF. CDR3 coding DNA: TGCGCCAGCAGCCAAGACCCCAGCGGAACCCTCTACGAGCAGTACTTC.

The V and J genes are TRBV11-2 and TRBJ2-7; D is undetermined. V dropped 2 bases and J dropped 0 bases, with 11 bases sitting between them. Germline assignment: CDR1 SGHAT and CDR2 FQNNGV. The CDR3 extends over 15 amino acids. CDR3 sequence: CASSLSQVISYEQYF. The DNA of the CDR3 is TGTGCCAGCAGCTTAAGCCAGGTTATCTCCTACGAGCAGTACTTC.

This clone was recorded once. The chain recombines TRBV5-1 with TRBJ2-4; 7 bases fit TRBD1. The V gene end was trimmed by 3 bases and the J gene end by 1 base; junction bases not matched to a gene: 4. This CDR3 is 15 amino acids long. Germline lookup yields CDR1 SGHRS and CDR2 YFSETQ. The CDR3 protein is CASSSIQGAKNIQYF. In nucleotides, the CDR3 is TGCGCCAGCAGCTCAATACAGGGGGCCAAAAACATTCAGTACTTC.

This chain links TRBV27 with TRBJ2-7, with TRBD2 as a possible D gene (6 bases). V lost 6 bases to trimming and J lost 4 bases, with 22 bases between them. This CDR3 has 16 amino acids. Per germline, CDR1 MNHEY and CDR2 SMNVEV (reference sequence). The CDR3 DNA reads as TGTGCCAGCAGGGGGCGGTTTTTGCGGGATGGTTACGAGCAGTACTTC. The encoded protein is CASRGRFLRDGYEQYF.